This passage covers 14 T cell receptor beta chains from one sample sequenced in a study of T-cell memory formation after mild COVID-19. TCRdb re-analysed the 5' RACE reads in MiXCR, keeping a single row per CDR3 protein. Among around 130,000 distinct CDR3 sequences listed, approximately 5.9% were seen once. The sample consisted of PBMCs or a T cell subset sorted from them (not recorded which). The receptors originated from an adult woman who had mild COVID-19 (a few samples of this study predate the infection). Cell type and time point are not known.

The table lists this clonotype with a few counts. DNA for the CDR3: TGTGCCAGCAGTTACGGGGGAAAGCAGTTCTTC. Translation gives CASSYGGKQFF. The chain links TRBV6-5 to TRBJ2-1; D is tentatively TRBD1 or TRBD2 (5 bases each). In germline, CDR1 is MNHEY, CDR2 SVGAGI. Trimming took 2 bases from V and 11 from J, leaving 7 bases between them. The CDR3 has 11 residues.

This clonotype was recorded a few times. This sequence joins TRBV15 and TRBJ2-7; 11 nucleotides agree with TRBD1. This CDR3 spans 15 amino acids. Per the germline V gene, CDR1 is LNHNV and CDR2 is YYDKDF (reference sequence). V gave up 1 base and J gave up 6 bases; unmatched junction bases: 5. CDR3 nucleotide sequence: TGTGCCACCAGCAGAGCGGGACAGGGGGTTCGCGAGCAGTACTTC. Protein: CATSRAGQGVREQYF.

The genes are TRBV10-3 and TRBJ1-1; possibly TRBD1 for D (6 bases). CDR1 and CDR2 (germline): ENHRY, SYGVKD. Trimming shortened V by 8 bases and J by 2 bases, and 15 bases separated the two germline ends. This CDR3 has 14 amino acids. CDR3 protein: CAIWSGGTNTEAFF. The CDR3 DNA follows: TGTGCCATCTGGTCCGGGGGCACTAACACTGAAGCTTTCTTT.

This clonotype was detected a few times. The rearrangement links TRBV9 to TRBJ1-1, with a weak D call TRBD1 (5 bases). V lost 2 bases, J lost 0 bases, and 8 bases lay in between. Germline V gene data show CDR1 as SGDLS and CDR2 as YYNGEE. CDR3 size: 14 residues. CDR3 residues: CASSVAQVNTEAFF. The CDR3 DNA sequence: TGTGCCAGCAGCGTGGCACAGGTGAACACTGAAGCTTTCTTT.

This rearrangement joins TRBV4-3 to TRBJ1-2; D is uncertain. CDR3 size: 15 residues. Germline-derived CDR1 and CDR2 are LGHNA and YSLEER. V lost 4 bases and J 0 bases, leaving 12 bases between the germline ends. The CDR3 DNA reads as TGCGCCAGCAGCCGCCGACACAATCCTAACTATGGCTACACCTTC. Protein sequence: CASSRRHNPNYGYTF.

This chain joins TRBV12-3 or TRBV12-4 and TRBJ2-2; D might be TRBD2 (6 bases). The CDR3 has 13 amino acids. Trimming removed 3 bases from V and 7 bases from J, with 9 bases in between. The CDR3 nucleotides read TGTGCCAGCAGTTTCCGCGGGATCGGGGAGCTGTTTTTT. Encoded protein: CASSFRGIGELFF.

This clonotype has more than one count but fewer than ten. This chain connects TRBV5-1 to TRBJ2-7, with 7 bases matching TRBD2. The CDR3 is 14 residues long. Germline V CDR1 and CDR2: SGHRS, YFSETQ. Trimming cost V 7 bases and J 2 bases; bases outside gene matches: 9. This CDR3 reads CASGRGENTYEQYF. The CDR3 coding sequence is TGCGCCAGCGGACGGGGGGAGAACACCTACGAGCAGTACTTC.

The chain employs TRBV6-1 and TRBJ1-2; D remains unclear. The CDR3 is 15 residues long. Trimming cost V 5 bases and J 0 bases, with 13 bases left between them. From germline, CDR1 is MNHNS and CDR2 SASEGT. The CDR3 DNA reads as TGTGCCAGCAGTAATCGGAGGAATACTAACTATGGCTACACCTTC. It is translated as CASSNRRNTNYGYTF.

This clonotype has more than one count but fewer than ten. This rearrangement joins TRBV12-3 or TRBV12-4 to TRBJ2-6; 14 nucleotides line up with TRBD2. The CDR3 has 24 residues. Losses at the gene ends were 2 bases for V and 2 bases for J; bases not matched to a gene: 20. In DNA, the CDR3 is TGTGCCAGCAGTTTATATGAGCGCTTCCGACTAGCGGGGGGGCCGATCCCTGGGGCCAACGTCCTGACTTTC. Its protein product is CASSLYERFRLAGGPIPGANVLTF.

The CDR3 DNA is TGTGCCAGCAGTCCAGACGGGACTAGGATCTACGAGCAGTACTTC. It specifies CASSPDGTRIYEQYF. The chain uses TRBV12-3 or TRBV12-4 and TRBJ2-7; TRBD2 matches at 8 bases. This CDR3 spans 15 amino acids. V lost 5 bases and J lost 3; bases outside the gene matches: 9.

This clonotype was detected a few times. This chain joins TRBV12-3 or TRBV12-4 and TRBJ2-3; D possibly matches TRBD1 or TRBD2 (6 bases each). CDR3 length equals 13 residues. CDR3 DNA: TGTGCGCAGGCAGGGGAGGAGGCAGATACGCAGTATTTT. It encodes CAQAGEEADTQYF.

The CDR3: CASSSYKGRGSNQPQHF. The CDR3 coding sequence is TGTGCCAGCAGTAGCTACAAGGGGCGAGGGAGCAATCAGCCCCAGCATTTT. The rearrangement joins TRBV6-6 to TRBJ1-5, with a tentative D call TRBD1 (5 bases). With 5 bases removed from V and 1 base from J, the gap between germline ends came to 18 bases. The CDR3 loop spans 17 amino acids. Germline lookup yields CDR1 MNHNY and CDR2 SVGAGI (reference sequence).

The chain joins TRBV7-8 to TRBJ2-7; no clear D gene. The CDR3 has 15 amino acids. Trimming stripped 2 bases from V and 0 bases from J, with 11 bases between. CDR1 and CDR2 (germline): SGHVS, FQNEAQ. This chain's CDR3 is CASSLMVASSYEQYF. The CDR3 nucleotides are TGTGCCAGCAGCTTAATGGTGGCTAGCTCCTACGAGCAGTACTTC. Full variable domain (rest looked up from reference TRBV7-8 and TRBJ2-7): GAGVSQSPRYKVAKRGQDVALRCDPISGHVSLFWYQQALGQGPEFLTYFQNEAQLDKSGLPSDRFFAERPEGSVSTLKIQRTQQEDSAVYLCASSLMVASSYEQYFGPGTRLTVT.

This clonotype was counted at least ten times. This rearrangement joins TRBV10-3 to TRBJ1-1; a possible D gene is TRBD1 (5 bases). The CDR3 extends over 14 amino acids. V was clipped by 7 bases and J by 4 bases, with 16 bases between them. From germline, CDR1 is ENHRY and CDR2 SYGVKD. In DNA, the CDR3 is TGTGCCATCAATGCCCAGGGTCCGGGCACTGAAGCTTTCTTT. Its protein is CAINAQGPGTEAFF.